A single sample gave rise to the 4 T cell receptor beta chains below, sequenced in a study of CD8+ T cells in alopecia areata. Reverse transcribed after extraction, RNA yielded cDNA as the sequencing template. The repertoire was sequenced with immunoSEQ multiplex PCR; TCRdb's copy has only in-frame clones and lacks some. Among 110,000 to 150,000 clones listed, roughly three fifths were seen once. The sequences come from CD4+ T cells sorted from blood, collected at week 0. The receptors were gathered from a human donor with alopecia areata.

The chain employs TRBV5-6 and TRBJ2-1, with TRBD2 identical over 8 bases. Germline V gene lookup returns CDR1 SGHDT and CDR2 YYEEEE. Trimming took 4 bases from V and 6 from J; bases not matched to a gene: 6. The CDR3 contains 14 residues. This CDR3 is CASSNIAGLNEQFF. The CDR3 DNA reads TGTGCCAGCAGCAATATAGCGGGGCTCAATGAGCAGTTCTTC.

As DNA, the CDR3 is TGCGCCAGCAGCCAATTACAGGGAGACTATGGCTACACCTTC. This sequence encodes CASSQLQGDYGYTF. The chain joins TRBV4-3 to TRBJ1-2, with a possible D match to TRBD1 (6 bases). The V and J ends lost 2 bases and 3 bases respectively, with 10 bases between them. The germline V gene encodes CDR1 LGHNA and CDR2 YSLEER. The CDR3 is made up of 14 amino acids.

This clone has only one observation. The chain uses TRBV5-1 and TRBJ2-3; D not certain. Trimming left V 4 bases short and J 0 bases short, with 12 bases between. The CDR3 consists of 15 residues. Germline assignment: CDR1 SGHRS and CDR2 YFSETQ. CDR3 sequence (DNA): TGCGCCAGCAGCCCCCAGCTCACTAGCACAGATACGCAGTATTTT. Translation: CASSPQLTSTDTQYF.

The CDR3 protein is CASSLDDRSEQYF. The DNA for the CDR3 is TGTGCCAGCAGCTTAGATGACAGGAGCGAGCAGTACTTC. This chain connects TRBV11-2 to TRBJ2-7, with D tentatively TRBD1 (6 bases). The CDR3 consists of 13 residues. CDR1 is SGHAT, CDR2 FQNNGV, per germline. Between the trimmed V and J ends, which lost 0 bases and 6 bases, there was a span of 9 bases. Using reference TRBV11-2 and TRBJ2-7 for the parts outside the CDR3, the full variable domain is EAGVAQSPRYKIIEKRQSVAFWCNPISGHATLYWYQQILGQGPKLLIQFQNNGVVDDSQLPKDRFSAERLKGVDSTLKIQPAKLEDSAVYLCASSLDDRSEQYFGPGTRLTVT.